These 11 T cell receptor beta chains share one sample of origin, sequenced in a study of T cell responses to AZD1222 COVID-19 vaccine (dated by TCRdb to the early 2020s). Sample time point, as interpreted from the label and publication: about 28 days (+/-7) after the second vaccine dose. Read against the paper, the sample's treatment or condition label means: meningococcal conjugate vaccine given as trial control. The library relied on the immunoSEQ multiplex PCR assay. The clones in this table, taken by TCRdb from immuneACCESS, are in-frame only. Not every clone is retained; where verified, under half of the shortfall comes from an unresolved V gene, and the cause of the rest is unknown. The sample profile shows over 200,000 clones; approximately 94% of them were found once. The ten largest make up around 1.7% of the sample. The starting material was peripheral blood, obtained 28 days after the second dose of the MenACWY control vaccine. The receptors stem from an adult who received the MenACWY meningococcal vaccine as a control.

The DNA of the CDR3 is TGCGCCAGCAGCTTGGACAGAACAATCAATTCACCCCTCCACTTT. Its protein is CASSLDRTINSPLHF. The V and J genes are TRBV5-1 and TRBJ1-6; D not resolved. CDR3 length: 15 amino acids. The germline CDR1 and CDR2 sequences are SGHRS and YFSETQ. Between the trimmed V and J ends, which lost 0 bases and 7 bases, there was a span of 11 bases.

The J gene is TRBJ1-1, the V gene TRBV7-8; no clear D gene. V dropped 6 bases and J dropped 0 bases, with 11 bases sitting between them. CDR3 length: 14 residues. The germline V gene encodes CDR1 SGHVS and CDR2 FQNEAQ. The CDR3: CASSPYRLNTEAFF. The CDR3 coding sequence is TGTGCCAGCAGTCCCTACCGACTGAACACTGAAGCTTTCTTT.

This chain connects TRBV7-2 to TRBJ1-2, with D tentatively TRBD1 (6 bases). This CDR3 spans 16 amino acids. V dropped 1 base and J dropped 0 bases, with 12 bases sitting between them. Germline CDR1 reads SGHTA; CDR2 reads FQGNSA. The CDR3: CASSLDPQGSNYGYTF. The CDR3 coding sequence is TGTGCCAGCAGCTTAGACCCACAGGGATCTAACTATGGCTACACCTTC. The full variable domain, with the rest looked up from reference TRBV7-2 and TRBJ1-2, is GAGVSQSPSNKVTEKGKDVELRCDPISGHTALYWYRQSLGQGLEFLIYFQGNSAPDKSGLPSDRFSAERTGGSVSTLTIQRTQQEDSAVYLCASSLDPQGSNYGYTFGSGTRLTVV.

This chain uses TRBV3-1 (or the pseudogene TRBV3-2) with TRBJ2-1, with D possibly being TRBD2 (5 bases). Trimming removed 4 bases from V and 6 bases from J, with 7 bases in between. The CDR3 has 12 amino acids. Germline V CDR1 and CDR2: LGHDT, YNNKEL (reference sequence). CDR3 in DNA: TGTGCCAGCAGCCGCGGACTCAATGAGCAGTTCTTC. Its protein product is CASSRGLNEQFF.

V is TRBV15 and J is TRBJ2-1; D is undetermined. Germline loops: CDR1 LNHNV, CDR2 YYDKDF (reference sequence). The CDR3 has 12 residues. The germline V and J ends were trimmed by 5 bases and 9 bases, with 11 bases remaining between them. The CDR3: CATSVGPGEQFF. The DNA for the CDR3 is TGTGCCACCAGCGTAGGCCCGGGTGAGCAGTTCTTC.

This sequence joins TRBV9 and TRBJ2-3, with D perhaps matching TRBD2 (6 bases). V was pared by 0 bases and J by 0 bases, with 14 bases between. The germline V gene encodes CDR1 SGDLS and CDR2 YYNGEE. The CDR3 loop spans 17 amino acids. This CDR3 is CASSVEWADYSTDTQYF. The CDR3 DNA sequence: TGTGCCAGCAGCGTAGAATGGGCGGACTATAGCACAGATACGCAGTATTTT.

The rearrangement uses TRBV5-6 and TRBJ1-1; 9 bases are shared with TRBD1. CDR3 size: 11 residues. V lost 4 bases and J lost 10; bases outside the gene matches: 2. From germline, CDR1 is SGHDT and CDR2 YYEEEE. This chain's CDR3 is CASSTGGVAFF. The CDR3 DNA reads as TGTGCCAGCAGCACAGGGGGCGTAGCTTTCTTT.

This chain joins TRBV5-1 and TRBJ1-2; D remains unclear. The CDR3 has 13 residues. The V end was cut by 0 bases, the J end by 5 bases, with 8 bases between. Germline-derived CDR1 and CDR2 are SGHRS and YFSETQ. CDR3 residues: CASSLAGEYGYTF. For the CDR3, the DNA is TGCGCCAGCAGCTTGGCTGGGGAGTATGGCTACACCTTC.

The rearrangement uses TRBV27 and TRBJ1-6; D may be TRBD1 (5 bases). CDR1 is MNHEY and CDR2 is SMNVEV in the germline V gene (reference sequence). This CDR3 contains 16 residues. The V end was cut by 0 bases, the J end by 7 bases, with 13 bases between. CDR3 residues: CASSLSQGGSNSPLHF. Written as DNA, the CDR3 is TGTGCCAGCAGTTTATCGCAGGGAGGGTCAAATTCACCCCTCCACTTT.

The chain recombines TRBV29-1 with TRBJ2-2; maybe TRBD1 (6 bases). Germline V CDR1 and CDR2: SQVTM, ANQGSEA. V was pared by 3 bases and J by 1 base, with 12 bases between. This CDR3 contains 15 residues. The CDR3 sequence is CSVEWGRGNTGELFF. The DNA of the CDR3 is TGCAGCGTTGAGTGGGGCAGGGGGAACACCGGGGAGCTGTTTTTT.

The chain carries TRBV27 and TRBJ2-7, with D perhaps matching TRBD1 or TRBD2 (5 bases each). V lost 3 bases and J 6 bases, leaving 9 bases between the germline ends. The CDR3 covers 12 residues. Germline lookup yields CDR1 MNHEY and CDR2 SMNVEV (reference sequence). The CDR3 DNA follows: TGTGCCAGCAGTTTGAGGGGCGGCGAGCAGTACTTC. Translation gives CASSLRGGEQYF.